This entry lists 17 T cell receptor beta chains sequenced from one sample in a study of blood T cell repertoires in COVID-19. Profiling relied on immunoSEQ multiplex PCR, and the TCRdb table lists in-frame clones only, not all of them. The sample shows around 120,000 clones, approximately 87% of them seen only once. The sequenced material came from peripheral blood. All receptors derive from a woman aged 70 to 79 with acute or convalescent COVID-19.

CDR3 nucleotide sequence: TGCGCCAGCAGCCCTGGGTTGGGCACAAACACCGGGGAGCTGTTTTTT. Its translation: CASSPGLGTNTGELFF. The chain combines TRBV5-1 with TRBJ2-2; D gene unclear. Germline lookup yields CDR1 SGHRS and CDR2 YFSETQ. The CDR3 is 16 residues long. V was clipped by 4 bases and J by 2 bases, with 15 bases between them. The full variable domain, in which reference TRBV5-1 and TRBJ2-2 provide the parts outside the CDR3, is KAGVTQTPRYLIKTRGQQVTLSCSPISGHRSVSWYQQTPGQGLQFLFEYFSETQRNKGNFPGRFSGRQFSNSRSEMNVSTLELGDSALYLCASSPGLGTNTGELFFGEGSRLTVL.

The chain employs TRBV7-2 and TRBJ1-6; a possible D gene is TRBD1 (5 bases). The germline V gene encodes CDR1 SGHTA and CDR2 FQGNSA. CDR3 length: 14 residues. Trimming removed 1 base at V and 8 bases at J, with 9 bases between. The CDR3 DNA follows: TGTGCCAGCAGCTTAGGGGGCCCCTATTCACCCCTCCACTTT. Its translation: CASSLGGPYSPLHF.

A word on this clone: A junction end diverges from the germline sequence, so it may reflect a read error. CDR3 sequence: CASSLDRQETQYF. DNA for the CDR3: TGTGCTAGCAGCTTAGACAGACAAGAGACCCAGTACTTC. V is TRBV7-7 and J is TRBJ2-5, with a weak D call TRBD1 (5 bases). Per the germline V gene, CDR1 is SSHAT and CDR2 is FNYEAQ (reference sequence). The CDR3 runs 13 residues.

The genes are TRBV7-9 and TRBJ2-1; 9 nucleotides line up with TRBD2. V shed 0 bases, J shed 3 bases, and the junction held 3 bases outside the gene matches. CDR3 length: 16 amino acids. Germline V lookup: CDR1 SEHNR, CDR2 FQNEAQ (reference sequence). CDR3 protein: CASSLALAGHYNEQFF. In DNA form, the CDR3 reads TGTGCCAGCAGCTTAGCGCTAGCGGGGCACTACAATGAGCAGTTCTTC. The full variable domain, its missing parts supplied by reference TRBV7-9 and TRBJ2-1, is DTGVSQNPRHKITKRGQNVTFRCDPISEHNRLYWYRQTLGQGPEFLTYFQNEAQLEKSRLLSDRFSAERPKGSFSTLEIQRTEQGDSAMYLCASSLALAGHYNEQFFGPGTRLTVL.

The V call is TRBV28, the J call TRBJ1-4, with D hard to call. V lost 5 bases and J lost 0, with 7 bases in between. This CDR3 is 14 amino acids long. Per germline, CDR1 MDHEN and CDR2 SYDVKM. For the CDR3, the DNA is TGTGCCAGCAGTCCATTTGCAACTAATGAAAAACTGTTTTTT. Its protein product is CASSPFATNEKLFF.

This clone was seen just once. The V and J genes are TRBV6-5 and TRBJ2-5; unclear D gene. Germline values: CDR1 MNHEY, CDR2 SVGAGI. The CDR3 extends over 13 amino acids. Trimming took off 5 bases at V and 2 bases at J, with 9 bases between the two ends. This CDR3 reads CASSTTSQETQYF. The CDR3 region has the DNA TGTGCCAGCAGTACGACTTCACAAGAGACCCAGTACTTC.

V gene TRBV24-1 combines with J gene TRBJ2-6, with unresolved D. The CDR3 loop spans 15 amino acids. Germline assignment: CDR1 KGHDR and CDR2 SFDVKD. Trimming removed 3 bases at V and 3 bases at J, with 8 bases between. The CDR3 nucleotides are TGTGCCACCAGTGATCGGAGTCTTGGGGCCAACGTCCTGACTTTC. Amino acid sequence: CATSDRSLGANVLTF.

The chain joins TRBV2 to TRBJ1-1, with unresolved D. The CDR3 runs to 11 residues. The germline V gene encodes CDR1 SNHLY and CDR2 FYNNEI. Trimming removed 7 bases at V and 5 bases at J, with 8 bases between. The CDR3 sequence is CASKRVTEAFF. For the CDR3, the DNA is TGTGCCAGCAAAAGAGTTACTGAAGCTTTCTTT. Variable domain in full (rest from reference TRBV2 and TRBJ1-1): EPEVTQTPSHQVTQMGQEVILRCVPISNHLYFYWYRQILGQKVEFLVSFYNNEISEKSEIFDDQFSVERPDGSNFTLKIRSTKLEDSAMYFCASKRVTEAFFGQGTRLTVV.

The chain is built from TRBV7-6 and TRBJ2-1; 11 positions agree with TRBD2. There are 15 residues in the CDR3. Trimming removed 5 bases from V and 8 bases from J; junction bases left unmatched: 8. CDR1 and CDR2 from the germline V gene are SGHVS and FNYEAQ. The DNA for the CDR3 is TGTGCCAGCAGCCAACTAGCGGGGGTTAATTATGAGCAGTTCTTC. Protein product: CASSQLAGVNYEQFF.

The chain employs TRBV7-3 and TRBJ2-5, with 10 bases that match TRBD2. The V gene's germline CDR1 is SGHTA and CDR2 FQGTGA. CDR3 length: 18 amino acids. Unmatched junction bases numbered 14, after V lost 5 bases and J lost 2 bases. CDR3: CASSPGASGGPKQETQYF. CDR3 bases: TGTGCCAGCAGCCCCGGAGCTAGCGGGGGCCCGAAGCAAGAGACCCAGTACTTC.

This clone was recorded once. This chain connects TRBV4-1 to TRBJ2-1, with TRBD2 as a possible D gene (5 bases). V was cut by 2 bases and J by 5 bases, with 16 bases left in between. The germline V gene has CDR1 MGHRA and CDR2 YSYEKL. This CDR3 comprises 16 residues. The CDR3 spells CASSQPRASRHNEQFF. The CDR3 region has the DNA TGCGCCAGCAGCCAACCGCGGGCCTCAAGACACAATGAGCAGTTCTTC.

The CDR3, as DNA: TGTGCCCTAACACCCAGCGGGGGCTACGAGCAGTACTTC. Encoded protein: CALTPSGGYEQYF. This chain uses TRBV28 with TRBJ2-7; 8 bases fit TRBD2. J was trimmed by 3 bases and V by 11 bases; bases with no gene match: 9. The CDR3 contains 13 residues. CDR1 is MDHEN and CDR2 is SYDVKM in the germline V gene.

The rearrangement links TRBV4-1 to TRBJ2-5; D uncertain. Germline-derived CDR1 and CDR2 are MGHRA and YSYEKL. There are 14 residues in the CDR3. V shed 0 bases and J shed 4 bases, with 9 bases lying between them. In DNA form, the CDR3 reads TGCGCCAGCAGCCAAGATTGGGCCGCAGAGACCCAGTACTTC. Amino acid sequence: CASSQDWAAETQYF.

The CDR3 is CASSIGSSGNTIYF. Written as DNA, the CDR3 is TGTGCCAGCAGTATAGGGAGCTCTGGAAACACCATATATTTT. The chain combines TRBV2 with TRBJ1-3; unclear D gene. Trimming pared 5 bases from V and 0 bases from J, leaving 8 bases between. This CDR3 region has 14 residues. Per the germline V gene, CDR1 is SNHLY and CDR2 is FYNNEI.

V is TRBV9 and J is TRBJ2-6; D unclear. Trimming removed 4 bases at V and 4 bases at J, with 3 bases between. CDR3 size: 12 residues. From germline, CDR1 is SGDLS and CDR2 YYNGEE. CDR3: CASSLGANVLTF. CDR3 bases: TGTGCCAGCAGCCTGGGGGCCAACGTCCTGACTTTC.

The DNA for the CDR3 is TGTGCCAGCAGCGAGACGGGACTCTCGACGGTCACCGGGGAGCTGTTTTTT. This translates into CASSETGLSTVTGELFF. The J gene is TRBJ2-2, the V gene TRBV3-1 (or the pseudogene TRBV3-2); maybe TRBD2 (6 bases). The germline V and J ends were trimmed by 5 bases and 4 bases, with 20 bases remaining between them. CDR1 and CDR2 (germline): LGHDT, YNNKEL (reference sequence). CDR3 size: 17 residues.

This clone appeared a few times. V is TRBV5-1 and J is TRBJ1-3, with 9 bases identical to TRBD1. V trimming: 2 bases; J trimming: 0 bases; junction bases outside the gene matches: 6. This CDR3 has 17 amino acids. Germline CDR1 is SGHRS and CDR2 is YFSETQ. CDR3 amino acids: CASSLAGQGYSGNTIYF. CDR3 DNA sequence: TGCGCCAGCAGCTTAGCGGGACAGGGCTACTCTGGAAACACCATATATTTT.